This is a list of T cell receptor beta chains from one sample in a study of human thymus T cells. Repertoires were generated with immunoSEQ multiplex PCR, while TCRdb's copy carries only in-frame clones and drops some. In the table there are approximately 40,000 clones, 85% to 95% of which are singletons. Sample: blood. Source of these receptors: a boy in the first two years of life with a congenital heart defect but otherwise immunologically healthy. The CDR3 runs from the conserved cysteine through the conserved F or W. A D gene is named only where the DNA matches it firmly. Clone size is shown for a subset of rows, as once, few, many or a class of expanded clone.

V gene	D gene	clone size	J gene	CDR3 protein	CDR3 DNA
TRBV28	.	.	TRBJ2-7	CASSPSLEHRYEQYF	TGTGCCAGCAGTCCCTCCCTGGAACATCGCTACGAGCAGTACTTC
TRBV29-1	TRBD1	.	TRBJ2-5	CSVEDRGQETQYF	TGCAGCGTTGAAGACAGGGGGCAAGAGACCCAGTACTTC
TRBV10-1	.	.	TRBJ1-2	CASSDSANYGYTF	TGCGCCAGCAGTGACAGCGCTAACTATGGCTACACCTTC
TRBV6-6	TRBD1	once	TRBJ2-1	CASSYSPSGGYEQFF	TGTGCCAGCAGCTACTCCCCGTCAGGGGGCTATGAGCAGTTCTTC
TRBV9	TRBD2	.	TRBJ2-7	CASSVALAGGEQYF	TGTGCCAGCAGCGTAGCCCTAGCGGGGGGCGAGCAGTACTTC
TRBV6-5	.	.	TRBJ1-5	CASSFRGLNQPQHF	TGTGCCAGCAGTTTCCGGGGTCTCAATCAGCCCCAGCATTTT
TRBV15	TRBD1	.	TRBJ1-2	CATSRGDRDGYTF	TGTGCCACCAGCAGGGGCGACAGGGATGGCTACACCTTC
TRBV11-2	TRBD1	once	TRBJ2-3	CASSKGTGEDTQYF	TGTGCCAGCAGCAAAGGGACAGGGGAAGATACGCAGTATTTT
TRBV27	.	.	TRBJ1-1	CASSPLGGIGPEAFF	TGTGCCAGCAGTCCCTTGGGAGGGATAGGCCCTGAAGCTTTCTTT
TRBV11-2	TRBD1	.	TRBJ2-1	CASPGTGGEGQFF	TGTGCCAGCCCGGGGACAGGGGGCGAGGGGCAGTTCTTC
TRBV5-4	.	.	TRBJ1-3	CASSYDISGNTIYF	TGTGCCAGCAGTTATGACATCTCTGGAAACACCATATATTTT
TRBV4-3	TRBD1	.	TRBJ2-7	CASSQETGGFYEQYF	TGCGCCAGCAGCCAAGAGACAGGGGGCTTCTACGAGCAGTACTTC
TRBV6-5	.	once	TRBJ1-2	CASSYSGLINYGYTF	TGTGCCAGCAGTTACTCGGGCCTTATTAACTATGGCTACACCTTC
TRBV7-7	.	.	TRBJ2-5	CASSLGPQETQYF	TGTGCTAGCAGCTTAGGCCCCCAAGAGACCCAGTACTTC
TRBV30	.	.	TRBJ1-1	CAWSEGSEAFF	TGTGCCTGGAGTGAGGGATCTGAAGCTTTCTTT
TRBV19	TRBD2	.	TRBJ2-7	CASSIGGLADEQYF	TGTGCCAGTAGTATAGGGGGACTAGCTGACGAGCAGTACTTC
TRBV10-3	TRBD2	.	TRBJ2-1	CASRGLAVYNEQFF	TGTGCCTCCCGCGGACTAGCGGTTTACAATGAGCAGTTCTTC
TRBV7-9	.	.	TRBJ1-3	CASSLRGTGNTIYF	TGTGCCAGCAGCTTAAGGGGGACAGGAAACACCATATATTTT
TRBV30	.	.	TRBJ1-2	CAWSVGRLNYGYTF	TGTGCCTGGAGTGTTGGCAGGCTTAACTATGGCTACACCTTC
TRBV1	.	once	TRBJ1-2	CTSSRDRVGYTF	TGCACCAGCAGCCGGGACAGGGTTGGCTACACCTTC
TRBV5-1	.	.	TRBJ2-5	CASSVYRAQETQYF	TGCGCCAGCAGCGTATACAGGGCCCAAGAGACCCAGTACTTC
TRBV6-1	.	.	TRBJ1-5	CASSERRGTQPQHF	TGTGCCAGCAGTGAACGGAGGGGGACTCAGCCCCAGCATTTT
TRBV4-1	TRBD1	.	TRBJ1-2	CASSQGTGYGYTF	TGCGCCAGCAGCCAAGGGACAGGGTATGGCTACACCTTC
TRBV2	TRBD2	.	TRBJ2-2	CASRQLAGATGELFF	TGTGCCAGCAGGCAACTAGCGGGGGCCACCGGGGAGCTGTTTTTT
TRBV4-1	.	.	TRBJ2-5	CASSHPLAPETQYF	TGCGCCAGCAGCCACCCACTAGCCCCAGAGACCCAGTACTTC
TRBV7-3	.	.	TRBJ2-1	CASSFRGNEQFF	TGTGCCAGCAGCTTCAGGGGCAATGAGCAGTTCTTC
TRBV14	.	.	TRBJ1-1	CASSQGNTEAFF	TGTGCCAGCAGCCAAGGGAACACTGAAGCTTTCTTT
TRBV6-1	TRBD2	.	TRBJ2-1	CASSESGGYNEQFF	TGTGCCAGCAGTGAAAGCGGGGGGTACAATGAGCAGTTCTTC
TRBV30	.	.	TRBJ1-1	CAWSPRWTEAFF	TGTGCCTGGAGTCCTCGTTGGACTGAAGCTTTCTTT
TRBV5-1	TRBD2	once	TRBJ2-5	CASSLAVTSGETQYF	TGCGCCAGCAGCTTGGCCGTAACTAGCGGCGAGACCCAGTACTTC
TRBV4-3	.	.	TRBJ1-4	CASSQDFLTNEKLFF	TGCGCCAGCAGCCAAGATTTCCTAACTAATGAAAAACTGTTTTTT
TRBV7-3	.	once	TRBJ1-2	CASSPTAGVGYTF	TGTGCCAGCAGCCCGACTGCGGGGGTTGGCTACACCTTC
TRBV27	.	.	TRBJ2-1	CASSDILENNEQFF	TGTGCCAGCAGTGACATCCTTGAGAACAATGAGCAGTTCTTC
TRBV5-1	TRBD2	.	TRBJ2-2	CASSLELSGGRTGELFF	TGCGCCAGCAGCTTGGAGCTTAGCGGGGGGAGAACCGGGGAGCTGTTTTTT
TRBV18	.	.	TRBJ2-4	CASLTGAKNIQYF	TGTGCCAGCTTAACAGGGGCCAAAAACATTCAGTACTTC
TRBV6-5	TRBD1	.	TRBJ1-3	CASRDRGRNTIYF	TGTGCCAGCAGGGACAGGGGGCGAAACACCATATATTTT
TRBV7-9	.	.	TRBJ2-3	CASSLTGPGPQDTQYF	TGTGCCAGCAGCTTAACAGGGCCGGGACCACAAGATACGCAGTATTTT
TRBV23-1	.	.	TRBJ1-5	CASSQSRTENSNQPQHF	TGCGCCAGCAGTCAATCCCGGACAGAGAATAGCAATCAGCCCCAGCATTTT
TRBV6-1	TRBD1	once	TRBJ1-2	CASSDQGAWNYGYTF	TGTGCCAGCAGTGACCAGGGGGCTTGGAACTATGGCTACACCTTC
TRBV5-6	.	once	TRBJ1-2	CASSFMEMVYGYTF	TGTGCCAGCAGCTTCATGGAGATGGTCTATGGCTACACCTTC
TRBV7-3	TRBD2	.	TRBJ2-3	CASSFGLAGGQDTQYF	TGTGCCAGCAGCTTCGGACTAGCGGGGGGGCAAGATACGCAGTATTTT
TRBV4-3	TRBD1	.	TRBJ2-3	CASSYRQGVTDTQYF	TGCGCCAGCAGCTATCGACAGGGGGTCACAGATACGCAGTATTTT
TRBV28	TRBD1	.	TRBJ2-3	CASSFLRVGGTGGTDTQYF	TGTGCCAGCAGTTTTTTGCGAGTTGGCGGGACAGGGGGCACAGATACGCAGTATTTT
TRBV10-1	.	.	TRBJ2-1	CASSPDQLYNEQFF	TGCGCCAGCAGTCCTGACCAACTATACAATGAGCAGTTCTTC
TRBV7-9	TRBD2	.	TRBJ2-5	CASSSAGGPRETQYF	TGTGCCAGCAGCTCAGCGGGGGGGCCGAGAGAGACCCAGTACTTC